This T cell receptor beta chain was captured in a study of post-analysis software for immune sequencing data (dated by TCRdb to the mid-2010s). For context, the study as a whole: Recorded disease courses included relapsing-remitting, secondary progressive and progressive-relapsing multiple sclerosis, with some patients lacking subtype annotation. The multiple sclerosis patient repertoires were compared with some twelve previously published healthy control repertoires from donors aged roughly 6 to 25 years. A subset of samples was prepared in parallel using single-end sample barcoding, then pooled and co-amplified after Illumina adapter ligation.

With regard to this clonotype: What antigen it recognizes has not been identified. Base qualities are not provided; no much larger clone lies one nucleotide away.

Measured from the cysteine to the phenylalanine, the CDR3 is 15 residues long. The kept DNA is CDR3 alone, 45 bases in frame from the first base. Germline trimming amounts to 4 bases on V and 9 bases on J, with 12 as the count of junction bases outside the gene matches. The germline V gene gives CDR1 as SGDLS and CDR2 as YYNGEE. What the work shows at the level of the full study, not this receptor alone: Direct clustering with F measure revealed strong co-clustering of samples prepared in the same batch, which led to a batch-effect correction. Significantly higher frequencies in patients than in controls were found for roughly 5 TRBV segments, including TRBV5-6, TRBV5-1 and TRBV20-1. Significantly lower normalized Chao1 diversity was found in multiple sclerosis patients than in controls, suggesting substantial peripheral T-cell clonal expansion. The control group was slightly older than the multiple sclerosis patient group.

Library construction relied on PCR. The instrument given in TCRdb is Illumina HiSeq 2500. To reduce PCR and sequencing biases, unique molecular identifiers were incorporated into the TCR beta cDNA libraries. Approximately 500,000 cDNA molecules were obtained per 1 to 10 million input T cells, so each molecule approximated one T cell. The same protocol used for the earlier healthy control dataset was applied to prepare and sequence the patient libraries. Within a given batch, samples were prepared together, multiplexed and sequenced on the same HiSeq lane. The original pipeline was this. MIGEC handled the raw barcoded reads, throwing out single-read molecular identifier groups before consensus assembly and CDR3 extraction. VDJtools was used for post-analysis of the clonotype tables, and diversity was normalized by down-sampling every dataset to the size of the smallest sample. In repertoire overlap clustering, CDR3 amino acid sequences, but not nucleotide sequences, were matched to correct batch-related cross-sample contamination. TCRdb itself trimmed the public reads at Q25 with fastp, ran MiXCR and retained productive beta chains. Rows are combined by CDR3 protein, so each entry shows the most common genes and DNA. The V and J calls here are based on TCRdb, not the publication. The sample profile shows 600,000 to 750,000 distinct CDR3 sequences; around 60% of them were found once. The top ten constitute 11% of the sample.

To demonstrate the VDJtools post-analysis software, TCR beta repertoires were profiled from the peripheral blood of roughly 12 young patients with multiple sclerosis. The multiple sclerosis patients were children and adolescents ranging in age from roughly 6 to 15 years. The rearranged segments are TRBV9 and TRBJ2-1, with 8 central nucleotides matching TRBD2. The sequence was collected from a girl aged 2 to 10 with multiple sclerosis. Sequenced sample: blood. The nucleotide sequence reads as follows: TGTGCCAGCAGCAGGGGGGGACTAGTCTATGGTGAGCAGTTCTTC. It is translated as CASSRGGLVYGEQFF.